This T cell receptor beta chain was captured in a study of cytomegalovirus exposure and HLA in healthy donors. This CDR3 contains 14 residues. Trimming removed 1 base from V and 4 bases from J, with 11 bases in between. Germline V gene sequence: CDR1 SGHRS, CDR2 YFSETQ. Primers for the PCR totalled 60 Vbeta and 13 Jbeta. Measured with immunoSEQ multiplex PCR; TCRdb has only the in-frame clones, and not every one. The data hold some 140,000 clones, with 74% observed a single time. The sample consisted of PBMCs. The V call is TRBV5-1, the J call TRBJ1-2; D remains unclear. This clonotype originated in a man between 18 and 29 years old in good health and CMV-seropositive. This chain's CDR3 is CASSLTRDSYGYTF. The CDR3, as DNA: TGCGCCAGCAGCTTGACCCGGGATAGCTATGGCTACACCTTC. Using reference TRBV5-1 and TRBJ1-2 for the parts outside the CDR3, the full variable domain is KAGVTQTPRYLIKTRGQQVTLSCSPISGHRSVSWYQQTPGQGLQFLFEYFSETQRNKGNFPGRFSGRQFSNSRSEMNVSTLELGDSALYLCASSLTRDSYGYTFGSGTRLTVV.